This T cell receptor beta chain was retrieved from a study of blood T cells in healthy people across ages (dated by TCRdb to 2015 to 2017). Study-wide context: In model experiments, roughly one uniquely barcoded TCR beta cDNA molecule per two T cells was captured by template switching. To avoid experimental bias, donors of different ages were spread randomly across the sequencing lanes. Using deep sequencing normalized with unique cDNA molecular identifiers, the study measured how TCR beta repertoire diversity changes with age. Donors were grouped into four age groups: young (average roughly 15 years), middle-aged (39), aged (about 60) and long-lived (about 82). Two additional independent replicas of 1 million unique cDNA reads from the same blood draw were analyzed for two donors (one aged 18 to 30 and one aged 80 or older).

The donors were around 39 Caucasian individuals from Russia, aged roughly 6 to 95 years, who were systemically healthy. Ten milliliters of peripheral blood were drawn from each donor into EDTA-treated Vacutainer tubes. Ficoll-Paque density-gradient centrifugation was used to isolate PBMCs, with at least 7 million per sample. Trizol reagent was used to extract total RNA from PBMCs, with at least 6 micrograms per sample. The percentages of naive CD45RAhigh/CD27high T cells were determined by flow cytometry on a PBMC aliquot from every donor. As regards this clonotype: Its antigen is currently not known. Per-nucleotide qualities are absent, and no much larger clonotype sits a single base away.

Library preparation was by 5' RACE. Instrument on record: Illumina HiSeq 2500. A second PCR of roughly 6 to 12 cycles was run with a J-beta primer mix and a sample-barcoded 5' primer. A unique molecular identifier was introduced onto each TCR beta cDNA molecule by a template-switch 5' adaptor carrying 12 random nucleotides. At least 3 million CDR3-containing paired-end reads were obtained from each sample. First-strand cDNA was synthesized from all RNA with the Mint cDNA synthesis kit, primed by a TRBC-specific oligonucleotide. After uracil-DNA glycosylase treatment, a first 18-cycle PCR used universal primers M1SS and BC2_uni_R on all cDNA. The published analysis was carried out like this. For normalization, 1 million high-quality reads, each with a distinct molecular identifier, were randomly selected from each sample. Instead of being binned into consensus sequences, reads with shared molecular identifiers were discarded. CDR3 identification, clonotype clustering and error correction used MiTCR with a Q25 quality threshold and the strictest error-elimination algorithm. A nonparametric unseen species model using Euler transformation provided a lower-bound estimate of total TCR beta diversity. In TCRdb, the public reads were trimmed at Q25 with fastp and aligned with MiXCR, with productive beta chains retained. Rows matching on CDR3 protein sequence are summarized as one entry with the most common DNA and genes. The V and J calls were determined by TCRdb, not by the authors. The sample data list about 640,000 distinct CDR3 sequences, and approximately 59% of these were observed just once. The ten largest clones capture 35% to 40% of the sample.

Broader findings and caveats from the paper: The percentage of naive T cells measured by flow cytometry correlated strongly with observed TCR beta diversity. Since profiling was done on bulk unsorted PBMCs, naive and antigen-experienced compartments could not be conclusively compared. Estimates of total diversity from one million sequenced T cells were regarded as lower bounds and underestimates. The CMV infection status of donors was not known, potentially confounding age-related changes in expanded clonotypes. Observed TCR beta diversity per million T cells fell roughly linearly with age, and a significant reduction was already apparent by age approximately 40. The long-lived group showed more naive CD4+ T cells, fewer expanded clones and increased TCR diversity than the aged group, suggesting age selection.

Unmatched junction bases come to 5, with V trimmed by 3 bases and J by 6 bases. Taken from the germline V gene, the CDR1 and CDR2 loops are SNHLY and FYNNEI. The CDR3 sequence holds 14 residues, the cysteine and phenylalanine included. The read is trimmed to its CDR3 DNA, 42 bases read in frame from base 1. Sequencing was done on a sample of blood. The sequence derives from a man between 60 and 75 years old in good health. Recombination joined TRBV2 with TRBJ2-3; TRBD2 agrees with 8 junctional bases. The DNA sequence is as follows: TGTGCCAGCAGTGAGGGGGTAGCGGGGGATACGCAGTATTTT. It encodes CASSEGVAGDTQYF.